The 2 T cell receptor beta chains listed next were all sequenced from one sample in a study of OX40 agonist ivuxolimab in advanced cancers. The method was immunoSEQ multiplex PCR; TCRdb's version includes in-frame clones alone and lacks a portion of them. The repertoire consists of tens of thousands of clones, with roughly 87% occurring once and the leading ten covering 0.25% to 0.35%. The specimen comprised CD4+ or CD8+ T cells sorted from blood, sampled in a trial of the OX40 agonist ivuxolimab. The receptors shown here come from an adult with an advanced solid tumor such as melanoma, head and neck, liver or kidney cancer.

J is TRBJ2-1 and V is TRBV5-4, with 10 bases matching TRBD1. Germline V gives CDR1 SGHNT, CDR2 YYREEE (reference sequence). J gave up 4 bases and V 5 bases, and 6 bases lay outside the gene matches. The CDR3 extends over 15 amino acids. The CDR3 sequence is CASSWGQGSYNEQFF. The CDR3 bases are TGTGCCAGCAGTTGGGGACAGGGGAGTTACAATGAGCAGTTCTTC.

This clone was observed once. The rearrangement links TRBV18 to TRBJ2-5, with D uncertain. The CDR3 has 14 amino acids. Germline V gives CDR1 KGHSH, CDR2 LQKENI. V lost 3 bases to trimming and J lost 1 base, with 9 bases between them. CDR3 amino acids: CASSPDILQETQYF. The CDR3 DNA reads as TGTGCCAGCTCACCCGACATTCTCCAAGAGACCCAGTACTTC. The full variable domain, completed using reference TRBV18 and TRBJ2-5, is NAGVMQNPRHLVRRRGQEARLRCSPMKGHSHVYWYRQLPEEGLKFMVYLQKENIIDESGMPKERFSAEFPKEGPSILRIQQVVRGDSAAYFCASSPDILQETQYFGPGTRLLVL.